Only a few counts were recorded for the clone carrying this T cell receptor (beta chain). This sample is drawn from a study of blood T cell repertoires in COVID-19. In the study overall: T cells, B-cell-depleted T cells, or PBMCs supplied cDNA or gDNA.

The authors' processing: From reference gene primer amplification, estimates of nucleated cell counts were derived. The data were produced by immunoSEQ multiplex PCR, yet TCRdb's version contains in-frame clones alone and is incomplete. That table furnishes V, J and clone size, whereas the DNA furnished D and trimming. The repertoire holds roughly 260,000 clones, with about nine tenths as singletons. Seattle-derived patients entered the study during active infection and were followed longitudinally. This CDR3 has 12 amino acids. The germline V and J ends were trimmed by 10 bases and 1 base, with 10 bases remaining between them. Germline V gene data show CDR1 as LNHDA and CDR2 as SQIVND (reference sequence).

Material for sequencing was peripheral blood. This sequence was found in a woman aged 25 to 39 with COVID-19, enrolled during active disease. The rearrangement joins TRBV19 to TRBJ1-1; D unclear. CDR3 bases: TGTGCCACTCTCCTCGGGAACACTGAAGCTTTCTTT. Amino acids: CATLLGNTEAFF. The entire variable domain, with the rest obtained from reference TRBV19 and TRBJ1-1, is as follows: DGGITQSPKYLFRKEGQNVTLSCEQNLNHDAMYWYRQDPGQGLRLIYYSQIVNDFQKGDIAEGYSVSREKKESFPLTVTSAQKNPTAFYLCATLLGNTEAFFGQGTRLTVV.